This T cell receptor (beta chain) was retrieved from a study of cytomegalovirus exposure and HLA in healthy donors. A note on this clone: Its antigen is not identified.

13 Jbeta primers and 60 Vbeta primers were used for the PCR. TCRdb keeps only in-frame clones here, not all; method: immunoSEQ multiplex PCR. The data show about 73,000 clones, about 81% seen once. V dropped 7 bases and J dropped 5 bases, with 14 bases sitting between them. Germline V lookup: CDR1 SQVTM, CDR2 ANQGSEA. The CDR3 is 12 residues long. General observations from the study: Equally common other TCR beta chains were less clonally expanded than HLA-associated ones, a later analysis found. Apparent HLA restriction characterized most CMV-associated TCR beta chains in a later analysis. Cytomegalovirus association was listed for around 170 TCR beta chains. Later work associated fewer than 20,000 TCR beta sequences with HLA alleles at 0.05 false discovery rate.

V gene TRBV29-1 combines with J gene TRBJ1-1, with a possible D match to TRBD1 (6 bases). The TCR comes from a man between 65 and 85 years old in good health and CMV-seronegative. Sequencing was performed on PBMCs. The CDR3 spells CSASRGGTEAFF. The CDR3 nucleotides read TGCAGCGCCTCAAGGGGGGGGACTGAAGCTTTCTTT.